The T cell receptor beta chain described here comes from a study of shared clonotypes between healthy human individuals. About the research overall: A couple of women and three men aged 18 to 49 served as donors. Study findings and constraints: Sharing of clonotypes among donors was expected to vary with sequencing depth. The four-donor shared clonotypes exceeded non-shared clonotypes in generation probability, with non-shared ones scoring lower.

Germline values: CDR1 MNHEY, CDR2 SVGAGI. The CDR3 loop spans 13 amino acids. Trimming cost V 4 bases and J 1 base, with 8 bases left between them. A remark on this clone: Its specificity is not known.

Positive CCR7 selection of CD45RO-negative cells yielded the naive CD8 cells, and terminally differentiated effector memory CD45RA+ cells were excluded. Deep level was the assay's run setting. The method was immunoSEQ multiplex PCR; TCRdb's version includes in-frame clones alone and lacks a portion of them. The table records nearly 2 million clones, about 95% of them present only once. Sequencing was carried out using naive CD8+ T cells sorted from blood. The rearrangement links TRBV6-5 to TRBJ2-7; no clear D gene. The receptor was isolated from a man aged 18 to 30 in good health. CDR3 nucleotides: TGTGCCAGCAGTTTTGGAGAGTCCTACGAGCAGTACTTC. Amino acid sequence: CASSFGESYEQYF.